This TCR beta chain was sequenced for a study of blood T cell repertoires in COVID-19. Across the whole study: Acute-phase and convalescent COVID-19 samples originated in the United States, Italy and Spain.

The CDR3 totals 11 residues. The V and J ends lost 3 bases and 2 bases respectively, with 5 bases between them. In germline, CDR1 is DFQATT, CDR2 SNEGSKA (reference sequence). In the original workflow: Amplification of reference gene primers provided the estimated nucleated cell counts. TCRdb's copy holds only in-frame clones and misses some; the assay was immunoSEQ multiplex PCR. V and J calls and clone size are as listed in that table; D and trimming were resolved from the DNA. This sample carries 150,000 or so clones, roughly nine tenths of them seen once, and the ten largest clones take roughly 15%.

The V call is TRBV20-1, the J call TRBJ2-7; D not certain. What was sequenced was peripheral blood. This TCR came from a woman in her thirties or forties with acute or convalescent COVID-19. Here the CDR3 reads CSASGTYEQYF. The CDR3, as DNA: TGCAGTGCTAGCGGTACCTACGAGCAGTACTTC.